The 7 T cell receptor beta chains given below trace back to one sample, sequenced in a study of blood T cell repertoires in COVID-19. TCRdb's copy holds only in-frame clones and misses some; the assay was immunoSEQ multiplex PCR. The top ten clones hold about 11% of a sample with approximately 170,000 clones, 65% to 85% of them seen once. The sample taken for sequencing was peripheral blood. The receptors come from a man between 65 and 85 years old with active or convalescent COVID-19.

This clone was observed once. The V call is TRBV5-1, the J call TRBJ2-7; TRBD1 matches at 8 bases. The CDR3 totals 14 residues. Trimming took 4 bases from V and 9 from J; bases not matched to a gene: 12. Germline V gene sequence: CDR1 SGHRS, CDR2 YFSETQ. The CDR3 is CASSTLDRAEWQYF. In DNA, the CDR3 is TGCGCCAGCAGCACCTTGGACAGGGCAGAATGGCAGTACTTC.

The CDR3 is CASSSRQKIDQETQYF. The CDR3 DNA is TGTGCCAGCAGTTCTAGACAGAAGATTGATCAAGAGACCCAGTACTTC. The V gene is TRBV28, the J gene TRBJ2-5; maybe TRBD1 (5 bases). There are 16 residues in the CDR3. Trimming took off 4 bases at V and 2 bases at J, with 17 bases between the two ends. Germline CDR1 reads MDHEN; CDR2 reads SYDVKM.

This clone was counted once. CDR3 protein: CASSLGEPYEQYF. CDR3 sequence (DNA): TGTGCCAGCAGCTTGGGAGAGCCCTACGAGCAGTACTTC. V is TRBV7-8 and J is TRBJ2-7, with a weak D call TRBD2 (5 bases). The CDR3 spans 13 residues. Trimming took 3 bases from V and 2 from J, leaving 8 bases between them. Germline V lookup: CDR1 SGHVS, CDR2 FQNEAQ.

The CDR3: CASSSFSGSVDTQYF. The CDR3 DNA reads as TGTGCCAGCAGTTCCTTTAGCGGGAGCGTGGATACGCAGTATTTT. This chain uses TRBV28 with TRBJ2-3, with 9 bases identical to TRBD2. The CDR3 sequence is 15 residues long. V dropped 4 bases and J dropped 6; count of bases not matched to a gene: 8. Germline CDR1 reads MDHEN; CDR2 reads SYDVKM. Full variable domain (remainder filled in from reference TRBV28 and TRBJ2-3): DVKVTQSSRYLVKRTGEKVFLECVQDMDHENMFWYRQDPGLGLRLIYFSYDVKMKEKGDIPEGYSVSREKKERFSLILESASTNQTSMYLCASSSFSGSVDTQYFGPGTRLTVL.

This chain uses TRBV3-1 (or the pseudogene TRBV3-2) with TRBJ1-2; 11 nucleotides agree with TRBD1. Looked up from germline, CDR1 is LGHDT and CDR2 is YNNKEL (reference sequence). The CDR3 is 14 residues long. V was pared by 5 bases and J by 5 bases, with 4 bases of the junction left unmatched. Here the CDR3 DNA reads TGTGCCAGCAGCGGGGACAGGGGGGGTTATGGCTACACCTTC. This encodes CASSGDRGGYGYTF.

V and J are TRBV15 and TRBJ1-2; possible D gene TRBD1, 6 bases. Per germline, CDR1 LNHNV and CDR2 YYDKDF (reference sequence). The germline V and J ends were trimmed by 2 bases and 6 bases, with 16 bases remaining between them. The CDR3 sequence is 15 residues long. The CDR3 here is CATSRPPGGKDGYTF. CDR3 bases: TGTGCCACCAGCAGACCTCCGGGGGGCAAGGATGGCTACACCTTC.

Regarding this clone: The sample has other DNA sequences that encode this CDR3 too. The genes are TRBV7-9 and TRBJ2-7; tentative D call: TRBD1 (5 bases). Germline V gene sequence: CDR1 SEHNR, CDR2 FQNEAQ (reference sequence). Trimming left V 5 bases short and J 4 bases short, with 9 bases between. CDR3 size: 12 residues. The CDR3 DNA sequence: TGTGCCAGCAGCCTGGGGCAGTACGAGCAGTACTTC. Translated: CASSLGQYEQYF. The full variable domain, completed using reference TRBV7-9 and TRBJ2-7, is DTGVSQNPRHKITKRGQNVTFRCDPISEHNRLYWYRQTLGQGPEFLTYFQNEAQLEKSRLLSDRFSAERPKGSFSTLEIQRTEQGDSAMYLCASSLGQYEQYFGPGTRLTVT.